This entry features one T cell receptor beta chain sequence. This sample was taken from a study of CD8+CD57+ T cells in acquired aplastic anemia. Germline-derived CDR1 and CDR2 are SGDLS and YYNGEE. J was trimmed by 6 bases and V by 0 bases; bases with no gene match: 17. CDR3 length equals 19 residues. Individuals selected for sequencing had exhibited CD8+CD57+ cell expansion on flow cytometry. TCR beta VDJ and CDR3 profiling used genomic DNA as template. MiXCR, applied by TCRdb to the reads, yields one record per CDR3 protein. The sample holds roughly 220,000 distinct CDR3 sequences, less than 75% seen once.

This receptor was obtained from a human donor with aplastic anemia. Sequenced sample: sorted CD4+, CD8+, or CD8+CD57+ T cells (not recorded which) from PBMCs. The chain links TRBV9 to TRBJ2-2, with 7 positions matching TRBD2. CDR3 sequence (DNA): TGTGCCAGCAGCGTAGCAAAAGTAGCGGGCTACTTGGGGGCCGGGGAGCTGTTTTTT. Its protein is CASSVAKVAGYLGAGELFF.